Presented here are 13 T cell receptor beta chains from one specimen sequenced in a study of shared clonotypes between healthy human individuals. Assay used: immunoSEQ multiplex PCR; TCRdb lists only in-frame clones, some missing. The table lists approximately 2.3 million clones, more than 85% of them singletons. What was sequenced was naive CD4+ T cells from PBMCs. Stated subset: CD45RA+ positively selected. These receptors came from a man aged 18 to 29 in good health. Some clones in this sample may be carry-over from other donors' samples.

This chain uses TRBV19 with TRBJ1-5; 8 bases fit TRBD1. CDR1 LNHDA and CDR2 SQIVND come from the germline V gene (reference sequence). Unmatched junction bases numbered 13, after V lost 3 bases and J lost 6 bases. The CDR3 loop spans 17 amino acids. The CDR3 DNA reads TGTGCCAGTAGTATTCTACAGGGGGTCGAATATGGTCAGCCCCAGCATTTT. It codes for CASSILQGVEYGQPQHF.

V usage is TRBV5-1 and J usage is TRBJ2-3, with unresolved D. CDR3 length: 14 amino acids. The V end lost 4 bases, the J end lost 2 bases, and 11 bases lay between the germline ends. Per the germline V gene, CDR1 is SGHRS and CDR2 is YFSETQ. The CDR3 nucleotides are TGCGCCAGCAGCCGGACGACGATCACAGATACGCAGTATTTT. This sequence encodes CASSRTTITDTQYF. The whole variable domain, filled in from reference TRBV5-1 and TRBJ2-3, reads KAGVTQTPRYLIKTRGQQVTLSCSPISGHRSVSWYQQTPGQGLQFLFEYFSETQRNKGNFPGRFSGRQFSNSRSEMNVSTLELGDSALYLCASSRTTITDTQYFGPGTRLTVL.

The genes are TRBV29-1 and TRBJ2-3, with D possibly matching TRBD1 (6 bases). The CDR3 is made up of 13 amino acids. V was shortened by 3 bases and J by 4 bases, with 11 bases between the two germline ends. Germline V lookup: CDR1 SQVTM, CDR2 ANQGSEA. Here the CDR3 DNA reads TGCAGCGTTGATAGTCAGGGGTCAGATACGCAGTATTTT. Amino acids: CSVDSQGSDTQYF.

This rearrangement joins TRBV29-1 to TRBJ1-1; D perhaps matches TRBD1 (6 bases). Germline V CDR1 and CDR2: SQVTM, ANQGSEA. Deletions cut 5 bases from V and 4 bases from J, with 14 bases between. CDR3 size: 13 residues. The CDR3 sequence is CSVRGRMGTEAFF. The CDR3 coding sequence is TGCAGCGTTCGGGGGCGTATGGGCACTGAAGCTTTCTTT.

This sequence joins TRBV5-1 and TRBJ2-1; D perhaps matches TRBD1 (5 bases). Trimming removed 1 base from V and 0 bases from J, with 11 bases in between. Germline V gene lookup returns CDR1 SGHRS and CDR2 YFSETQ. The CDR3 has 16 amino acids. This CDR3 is CASSLTGRASYNEQFF. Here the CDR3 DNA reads TGCGCCAGCAGCTTGACAGGCAGGGCCTCCTACAATGAGCAGTTCTTC. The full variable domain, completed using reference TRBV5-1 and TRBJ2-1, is KAGVTQTPRYLIKTRGQQVTLSCSPISGHRSVSWYQQTPGQGLQFLFEYFSETQRNKGNFPGRFSGRQFSNSRSEMNVSTLELGDSALYLCASSLTGRASYNEQFFGPGTRLTVL.

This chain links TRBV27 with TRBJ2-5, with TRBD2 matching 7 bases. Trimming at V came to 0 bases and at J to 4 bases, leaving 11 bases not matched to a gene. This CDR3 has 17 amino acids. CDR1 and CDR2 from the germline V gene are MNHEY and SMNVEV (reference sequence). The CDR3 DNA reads TGTGCCAGCAGTTTATCGCCTCGGCTAGCGGAGAGAGAGACCCAGTACTTC. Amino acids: CASSLSPRLAERETQYF.

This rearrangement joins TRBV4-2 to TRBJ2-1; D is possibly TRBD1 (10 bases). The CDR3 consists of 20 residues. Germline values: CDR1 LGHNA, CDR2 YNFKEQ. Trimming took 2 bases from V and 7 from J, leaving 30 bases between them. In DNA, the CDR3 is TGTGCCAGCAGCCAACGTTGGGACAGGGGACTCGCGGGAGGGCCTAATGAGCAGTTCTTC. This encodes CASSQRWDRGLAGGPNEQFF.

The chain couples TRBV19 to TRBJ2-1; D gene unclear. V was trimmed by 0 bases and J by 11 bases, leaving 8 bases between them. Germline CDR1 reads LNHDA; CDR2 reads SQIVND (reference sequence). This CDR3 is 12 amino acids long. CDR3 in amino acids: CASSIDPRKQFF. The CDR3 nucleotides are TGTGCCAGTAGTATAGACCCCCGGAAGCAGTTCTTC.

CDR3 DNA sequence: TGTGCCAGCAGCCCCTCGGCAGGGGTCCACGAGCAGTACTTC. It is translated as CASSPSAGVHEQYF. V usage is TRBV11-2 and J usage is TRBJ2-7, with D possibly matching TRBD1 (6 bases). Germline lookup yields CDR1 SGHAT and CDR2 FQNNGV. V was shortened by 5 bases and J by 5 bases, with 16 bases between the two germline ends. The CDR3 is 14 amino acids.

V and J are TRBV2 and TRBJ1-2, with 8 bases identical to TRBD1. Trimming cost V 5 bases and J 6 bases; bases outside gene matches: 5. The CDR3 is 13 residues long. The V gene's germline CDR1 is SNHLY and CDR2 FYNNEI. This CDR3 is CASSLDRGNGYTF. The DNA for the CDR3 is TGTGCCAGCAGTCTTGACAGGGGAAATGGCTACACCTTC.

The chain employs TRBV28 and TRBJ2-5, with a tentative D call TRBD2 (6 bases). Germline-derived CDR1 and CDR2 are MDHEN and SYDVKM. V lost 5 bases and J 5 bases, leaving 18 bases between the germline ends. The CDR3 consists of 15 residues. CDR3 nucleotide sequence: TGTGCCAGCAGTCCCCGGGGCCGAGGAGGGGAGACCCAGTACTTC. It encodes CASSPRGRGGETQYF.

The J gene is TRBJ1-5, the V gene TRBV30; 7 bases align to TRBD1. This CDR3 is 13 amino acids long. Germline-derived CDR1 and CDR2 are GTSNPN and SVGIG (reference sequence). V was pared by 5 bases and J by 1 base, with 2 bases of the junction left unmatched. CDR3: CAWGQVSNQPQHF. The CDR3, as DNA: TGTGCCTGGGGACAGGTAAGCAATCAGCCCCAGCATTTT.

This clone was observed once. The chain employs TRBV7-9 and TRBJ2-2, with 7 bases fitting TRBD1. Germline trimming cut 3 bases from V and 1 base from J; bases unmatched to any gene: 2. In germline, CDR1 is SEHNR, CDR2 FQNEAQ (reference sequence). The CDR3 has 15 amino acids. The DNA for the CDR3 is TGTGCCAGCAGCTTTTGGACAGGGAACACCGGGGAGCTGTTTTTT. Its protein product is CASSFWTGNTGELFF.